The clone carrying this T cell receptor (beta chain) was detected many times. The target antigen is unknown. The sample is drawn from a study of human T cells and chemical hapten exposure. The wider study: After 6 days, upper back 0.01% DPC patch tests were scored.

This CDR3 is 16 amino acids long. Germline values: CDR1 SGHDN, CDR2 FVKESK. The trim removed 0 bases at V and 4 bases at J, leaving 7 bases unmatched. Study-wide points: The presence of alopecia in the donors means their immune response may differ from healthy people's.

MiXCR, applied by TCRdb to the RACE reads, yields one record per CDR3 protein. This sample has nearly 95,000 distinct CDR3 sequences; roughly 11% occur once, and the top ten carry 2.2%. Described time point: patch test 2, 6 weeks after DPC sensitization. Specified treatment: therapeutic diphenylcyclopropenone sensitization with weekly scalp DPC. The sequencing here drew on whole blood, taken in connection with sensitization to the hapten diphenylcyclopropenone (DPC). This sequence was found in a middle-aged man with alopecia areata. Some clones in this sample may be carry-over from other donors' samples. The chain couples TRBV14 to TRBJ1-2; 8 nucleotides match TRBD1. For the CDR3, the DNA is TGTGCCAGCAGCCAAGATATGGCAGGGGGCGGCTATGGCTACACCTTC. Protein product: CASSQDMAGGGYGYTF.